This T cell receptor (beta chain) was identified in a study of OX40 agonist ivuxolimab in advanced cancers. The overall study: Males comprised 82.7% of the group, whose mean age was 60 years (range about 23 to 80).

Clones were read by immunoSEQ multiplex PCR, and TCRdb kept only the in-frame ones, dropping some. The table records tens of thousands of clones, just under 90% of them present only once. The source was CD4+ or CD8+ T cells sorted from blood, collected in a trial of the OX40 agonist ivuxolimab. The TCR was taken from an adult with an advanced solid tumor such as melanoma, head and neck, liver or kidney cancer.

CDR3 bases: TGCAGCGTTGAAGAGGCTAGCGGGAGGGCTGTAGCCAATGAGCAGTTCTTC. As protein: CSVEEASGRAVANEQFF. This rearrangement joins TRBV29-1 to TRBJ2-1, with 12 bases lining up with TRBD2. Germline CDR1 is SQVTM and CDR2 is ANQGSEA. CDR3 length: 17 amino acids. Trimming removed 0 bases from V and 6 bases from J; junction bases left unmatched: 9.